The 5 T cell receptor beta chains below all came from one sample that was sequenced in a study of blood T cell repertoires in COVID-19. The repertoire was sequenced with immunoSEQ multiplex PCR; TCRdb's copy has only in-frame clones and lacks some. The sample records about 190,000 clones, 82% being singletons. Sequenced sample: peripheral blood. The receptor set was obtained from a woman aged 80 or over with active or convalescent COVID-19.

This chain links TRBV25-1 with TRBJ1-5, with D perhaps TRBD1 (5 bases). Per germline, CDR1 MGHDK and CDR2 SYGVNS. Trimming removed 3 bases from V and 9 bases from J, with 12 bases in between. The CDR3 extends over 13 amino acids. The CDR3 reads CASSDAGVSPQHF. The CDR3, as DNA: TGTGCCAGCAGTGATGCGGGGGTTTCGCCCCAGCATTTT.

The chain recombines TRBV5-1 with TRBJ1-2; D is uncertain. The germline gives CDR1 SGHRS, CDR2 YFSETQ. Trimming cost V 5 bases and J 7 bases, with 15 bases left between them. The CDR3 is made up of 13 amino acids. DNA for the CDR3: TGCGCCAGCAGTTCCCAGTCCGGGTCTGGCTACACCTTC. Protein product: CASSSQSGSGYTF.

This clone has just one count. This sequence joins TRBV29-1 and TRBJ1-1, with a weak D call TRBD1 (5 bases). Germline CDR1 reads SQVTM; CDR2 reads ANQGSEA. The V gene lost 7 bases and the J gene lost 5 bases, with 17 bases spanning the gap. The CDR3 extends over 13 amino acids. This chain's CDR3 is CSAGGTGGTEAFF. CDR3 sequence (DNA): TGCAGCGCCGGAGGGACCGGGGGAACTGAAGCTTTCTTT.

This clone came up a few times. V gene TRBV24-1 combines with J gene TRBJ2-1, with a tentative D call TRBD1 (5 bases). The CDR3 has 12 amino acids. The V end lost 5 bases, the J end lost 8 bases, and 9 bases lay between the germline ends. CDR1 is KGHDR and CDR2 is SFDVKD in the germline V gene. The CDR3 here is CATSVWGDEQFF. DNA for the CDR3: TGTGCCACCAGTGTTTGGGGCGATGAGCAGTTCTTC.

CDR3 in amino acids: CASSSLRLAGKRETQYF. The CDR3 nucleotides read TGTGCCAGCAGCTCCTTAAGACTAGCGGGAAAGCGGGAGACCCAGTACTTC. The genes are TRBV7-9 and TRBJ2-5; 11 positions agree with TRBD2. Germline assignment: CDR1 SEHNR and CDR2 FQNEAQ (reference sequence). There are 17 residues in the CDR3. Losses at the gene ends were 4 bases for V and 5 bases for J; bases not matched to a gene: 12.